The 21 T cell receptor beta chains listed next were all sequenced from one sample in a study of T-cell memory formation after mild COVID-19. MiXCR, applied by TCRdb to the 5' RACE reads, yields one record per CDR3 protein. The table shows more than 150,000 distinct CDR3 sequences, with less than 20% occurring only once. Sequencing input: PBMCs or a T cell subset sorted from them (not recorded which). The source is a man between 18 and 29 years old who had mild COVID-19 (a few samples of this study predate the infection). Cell type and time point are not known.

The rearrangement joins TRBV18 to TRBJ1-5; weak D call: TRBD1 (6 bases). Germline values: CDR1 KGHSH, CDR2 LQKENI. There are 16 residues in the CDR3. Trimming took 3 bases from V and 1 from J, leaving 13 bases between them. CDR3 DNA: TGTGCCAGCTCACCCCAGGGGTTCGGGAGCAATCAGCCCCAGCATTTT. Amino acids: CASSPQGFGSNQPQHF.

The chain combines TRBV15 with TRBJ1-2; unclear D gene. V lost 0 bases and J lost 4, with 9 bases in between. CDR1 is LNHNV, CDR2 YYDKDF, per germline (reference sequence). The CDR3 covers 14 residues. DNA of the CDR3: TGTGCCACCAGCAGAGATGGACCTGCCTATGGCTACACCTTC. As protein: CATSRDGPAYGYTF.

This chain uses TRBV4-3 with TRBJ1-3; TRBD1 aligns across 9 bases. The junction had 10 bases not matched to a gene; V was cut back by 0 bases and J by 7 bases. CDR1 LGHNA and CDR2 YSLEER come from the germline V gene. The CDR3 loop spans 17 amino acids. The chain's CDR3 is CASSQDFGTGSRNTIYF. DNA of the CDR3: TGCGCCAGCAGCCAAGACTTTGGGACAGGGTCTCGGAACACCATATATTTT.

This clonotype was seen more than once but under ten times. This chain uses TRBV12-3 or TRBV12-4 with TRBJ1-2, with D possibly TRBD1 on 6 matching bases. The V end was cut by 9 bases, the J end by 0 bases, with 11 bases between. This CDR3 spans 13 amino acids. Here the CDR3 DNA reads TGTGCCAGTCGACAGGCAGCTAACTATGGCTACACCTTC. Its translation is CASRQAANYGYTF.

The genes are TRBV12-3 or TRBV12-4 and TRBJ2-3; TRBD1 matches at 7 bases. The CDR3 runs to 15 residues. Trimming took 6 bases from V and 4 from J; bases not matched to a gene: 10. The CDR3 reads CASSDQGVAADTQYF. The DNA of the CDR3 is TGTGCCAGCAGCGATCAGGGGGTGGCCGCAGATACGCAGTATTTT.

This chain connects TRBV5-6 to TRBJ2-5, with TRBD2 matching over 10 bases. The V and J ends lost 4 bases and 3 bases, in that order; junction bases with no gene match: 6. The V gene's germline CDR1 is SGHDT and CDR2 YYEEEE. This CDR3 comprises 15 residues. This chain's CDR3 is CASSRPGLAKETQYF. CDR3 bases: TGTGCCAGCAGCCGTCCGGGACTAGCGAAAGAGACCCAGTACTTC. The whole variable domain, filled in from reference TRBV5-6 and TRBJ2-5, reads DAGVTQSPTHLIKTRGQQVTLRCSPKSGHDTVSWYQQALGQGPQFIFQYYEEEERQRGNFPDRFSGHQFPNYSSELNVNALLLGDSALYLCASSRPGLAKETQYFGPGTRLLVL.

In this sample, this clonotype turned up many times. The chain joins TRBV11-2 to TRBJ2-7; tentative D call: TRBD2 (5 bases). The germline V gene has CDR1 SGHAT and CDR2 FQNNGV. The CDR3 length is 14 residues. Trimming took 1 base from V and 0 from J, leaving 7 bases between them. CDR3 in amino acids: CASSLVRGSYEQYF. For the CDR3, the DNA is TGTGCCAGCAGCTTAGTACGGGGCTCCTACGAGCAGTACTTC.

This clonotype was recorded a few times. This chain connects TRBV20-1 to TRBJ1-2, with 7 nucleotides matching TRBD1. V trimming: 6 bases; J trimming: 5 bases; junction bases outside the gene matches: 12. CDR1 is DFQATT and CDR2 is SNEGSKA in the germline V gene (reference sequence). CDR3 length: 14 residues. The CDR3 nucleotides are TGCAGTGCCCAGAAGGACAGGTTATATTATGGCTACACCTTC. It yields the protein CSAQKDRLYYGYTF.

V gene TRBV4-1 combines with J gene TRBJ2-1, with 10 bases fitting TRBD2. Losses at the gene ends were 2 bases for V and 2 bases for J; bases not matched to a gene: 3. The CDR3 sequence is 16 residues long. Germline V lookup: CDR1 MGHRA, CDR2 YSYEKL. The CDR3 DNA is TGCGCCAGCAGCCAATTCCTAGCGGGAGCCTACAATGAGCAGTTCTTC. Amino acids: CASSQFLAGAYNEQFF.

V usage is TRBV27 and J usage is TRBJ2-3; TRBD1 aligns across 8 bases. This CDR3 region has 14 residues. V lost 2 bases to trimming and J lost 3 bases; unmatched junction nucleotides: 1. The germline CDR1 and CDR2 sequences are MNHEY and SMNVEV (reference sequence). The CDR3 DNA reads TGTGCCAGCAGTTTAAGGGACAGGACAGATACGCAGTATTTT. It encodes CASSLRDRTDTQYF.

This chain joins TRBV7-6 and TRBJ2-2; no clear D gene. The CDR3 totals 16 residues. Germline V CDR1 and CDR2: SGHVS, FNYEAQ. Trimming cost V 3 bases and J 0 bases, with 11 bases left between them. As DNA, the CDR3 is TGTGCCAGCAGCTTTATCGGTAGGCCGAACACCGGGGAGCTGTTTTTT. Amino acid sequence: CASSFIGRPNTGELFF.

The chain combines TRBV4-3 with TRBJ1-2; D is uncertain. This CDR3 spans 16 amino acids. Trimming removed 1 base from V and 0 bases from J, with 12 bases in between. Germline-derived CDR1 and CDR2 are LGHNA and YSLEER. CDR3 sequence (DNA): TGCGCCAGCAGCCAAGTTCTTTGGCTAACTAACTATGGCTACACCTTC. This codes for CASSQVLWLTNYGYTF.

This sequence joins TRBV6-2 or TRBV6-3 and TRBJ2-5; TRBD2 agrees at 9 bases. The V gene end was trimmed by 8 bases and the J gene end by 4 bases; junction bases not matched to a gene: 11. The CDR3 is 15 residues long. Per the germline V gene, CDR1 is MNHEY and CDR2 is SVGEGT. This CDR3 reads CASSILGLAGETQYF. As DNA, the CDR3 is TGTGCCAGCTCCATATTGGGACTAGCTGGAGAGACCCAGTACTTC.

The V gene is TRBV5-1, the J gene TRBJ2-3, with a weak D call TRBD2 (5 bases). V dropped 5 bases and J dropped 3 bases, with 10 bases sitting between them. There are 13 residues in the CDR3. Germline loops: CDR1 SGHRS, CDR2 YFSETQ. CDR3 amino acids: CASRNPGTDTQYF. For the CDR3, the DNA is TGCGCCAGCAGGAACCCGGGGACAGATACGCAGTATTTT.

In this sample, this clonotype turned up many times. This chain uses TRBV3-1 with TRBJ1-6; D is undetermined. The germline V gene encodes CDR1 LGHDT and CDR2 YNNKEL (reference sequence). Trimming took 2 bases from V and 10 from J, leaving 15 bases between them. The CDR3 is 15 amino acids. The CDR3 DNA is TGTGCCAGCAGCCAAAACGAAGGAGGAGGCTCACCCCTCCACTTT. It encodes CASSQNEGGGSPLHF.

V and J are TRBV6-5 and TRBJ1-1; D not certain. Trimming removed 2 bases from V and 4 bases from J, with 17 bases in between. The CDR3 length is 16 residues. CDR1 is MNHEY and CDR2 is SVGAGI in the germline V gene. CDR3 amino acids: CASSYGETLGSTEAFF. The CDR3 bases are TGTGCCAGCAGTTACGGGGAAACCCTGGGGTCCACTGAAGCTTTCTTT.

This clonotype has at least ten counts. CDR3 sequence reads: CASSPGGGYNEQFF. CDR3 nucleotides: TGCGCCAGCAGTCCAGGGGGCGGCTACAATGAGCAGTTCTTC. V and J are TRBV5-1 and TRBJ2-1, with 8 bases matching TRBD1. The J segment lost 3 bases and the V segment lost 5 bases, leaving 4 bases of the junction unmatched. The CDR3 is made up of 14 amino acids. Germline loops: CDR1 SGHRS, CDR2 YFSETQ.

This clonotype appeared a few times. The chain has TRBV5-1 and TRBJ1-1; D remains ambiguous. V was shortened by 4 bases and J by 1 base, with 8 bases between the two germline ends. Germline loops: CDR1 SGHRS, CDR2 YFSETQ. The CDR3 runs 13 residues. The CDR3 loop reads CASSTHGNTEAFF. The CDR3 bases are TGCGCCAGCAGCACCCACGGGAACACTGAAGCTTTCTTT.

In its sample, this clonotype was seen a few times. The chain is built from TRBV12-3 or TRBV12-4 and TRBJ2-4; D gene uncertain. This CDR3 contains 16 residues. V was shortened by 3 bases and J by 0 bases, with 12 bases between the two germline ends. Here the CDR3 reads CASSFRQILAKNIQYF. The CDR3 nucleotides read TGTGCCAGCAGTTTCCGCCAGATTCTAGCCAAAAACATTCAGTACTTC.

This clonotype was seen more than once but under ten times. The rearrangement joins TRBV6-2 or TRBV6-3 to TRBJ2-7; the D is unclear. From germline, CDR1 is MNHEY and CDR2 SVGEGT. The V gene lost 8 bases and the J gene lost 2 bases, with 16 bases spanning the gap. The CDR3 spans 14 residues. The CDR3 nucleotides are TGTGCCAGCCGAAAAGCCTTCCTAGCCTACGAGCAGTACGTC. Translation: CASRKAFLAYEQYV.

The chain couples TRBV2 to TRBJ2-5; D might be TRBD1 (5 bases). Germline assignment: CDR1 SNHLY and CDR2 FYNNEI. This CDR3 has 11 amino acids. V gave up 8 bases and J gave up 5 bases, with 9 bases separating them. In nucleotides, the CDR3 is TGTGCCAGCGCAGGGTGGGAGACCCAGTACTTC. It specifies CASAGWETQYF.